The 7 T cell receptor beta chains reported below all come from one sample, sequenced in a study of regulatory T cells in long-lasting Graves disease. Time point here: newly diagnosed GD, antithyroid drugs for less than 3 months. PBMC RNA was the source of the TCR library. CDR3 regions were amplified by Arm-PCR using iRepertoire HTBI primers to build TCR beta libraries. TCRdb redid the calling of the multiplex PCR reads with MiXCR, one entry per CDR3 protein. The profile covers 400,000 to 500,000 distinct CDR3 sequences, with 15% appearing a single time and over 15% taken by the ten largest. This sample was shared with a second study, whose subject was T cells in Graves' hyperthyroidism and ophthalmopathy.

The sample consisted of peripheral blood mononuclear cells (PBMCs), taken at new diagnosis, from a patient treated with antithyroid drugs. The receptors come from a woman in her 30s with Graves disease.

This clonotype was detected only once. J is TRBJ2-5 and V is TRBV14, with TRBD1 matching 9 bases. Germline V CDR1 and CDR2: SGHDN, FVKESK. The junction had 9 bases not matched to a gene; V was cut back by 4 bases and J by 6 bases. This CDR3 contains 15 residues. CDR3 bases: TGTGCCAGCAGCCTCCTCCGGACAGGGGTAAAGACCCAGTACTTC. Translated, it gives CASSLLRTGVKTQYF.

This chain uses TRBV30 with TRBJ2-7; D is ambiguous. The germline V and J ends were trimmed by 3 bases and 5 bases, with 8 bases remaining between them. Germline loops: CDR1 GTSNPN, CDR2 SVGIG (reference sequence). The CDR3 loop spans 11 amino acids. The DNA of the CDR3 is TGTGCCTGGAGCCTAAACCACGAGCAGTACTTC. Its protein is CAWSLNHEQYF.

The chain couples TRBV27 to TRBJ2-7, with TRBD2 matching 7 bases. The CDR3 runs to 14 residues. V shed 7 bases and J 2 bases; nucleotides not matched to a gene: 8. CDR1 MNHEY and CDR2 SMNVEV come from the germline V gene (reference sequence). The CDR3 here is CASKVSAGAYEQYF. CDR3 nucleotides: TGTGCCAGCAAAGTATCGGCGGGAGCCTACGAGCAGTACTTC.

This clonotype appeared many times. The V and J genes are TRBV29-1 and TRBJ1-1, with TRBD1 matching over 10 bases. Germline trimming cut 6 bases from V and 2 bases from J; bases unmatched to any gene: 3. The length of the CDR3 is 13 residues. Per the germline V gene, CDR1 is SQVTM and CDR2 is ANQGSEA. Written as DNA, the CDR3 is TGCAGCGTGAGGGACAGGGGAAACACTGAAGCTTTCTTT. This encodes CSVRDRGNTEAFF.

CDR3 loop: CASSLEAGEGITQYF. CDR3 nucleotide sequence: TGTGCCAGCAGCTTGGAAGCGGGAGAGGGTATTACGCAGTATTTT. V gene TRBV5-6 combines with J gene TRBJ2-3; 8 bases fit TRBD2. CDR3 length: 15 residues. Per the germline V gene, CDR1 is SGHDT and CDR2 is YYEEEE. After removal of 0 bases from V and 8 bases from J, the junction contained 8 bases not matched to a gene. The full variable domain, completed using reference TRBV5-6 and TRBJ2-3, is DAGVTQSPTHLIKTRGQQVTLRCSPKSGHDTVSWYQQALGQGPQFIFQYYEEEERQRGNFPDRFSGHQFPNYSSELNVNALLLGDSALYLCASSLEAGEGITQYFGPGTRLTVL.

About this clonotype: This likely came from a read error, as a far larger clone is one base away. The chain is built from TRBV18 and TRBJ2-5; D gene uncertain. The DNA end is more similar to TRBJ2-1, so the J call may be wrong. The CDR3 consists of 12 residues. Germline CDR1 reads KGHSH; CDR2 reads LQKENI. The CDR3 DNA follows: TGTGCCAGCTCCCTCCTCGTCAATGGGCAGTTCTTC. This sequence encodes CASSLLVNGQFF.

This clonotype was seen more than once but under ten times. J is TRBJ2-2 and V is TRBV24-1; TRBD2 agrees at 10 bases. With 1 base clipped from V and 7 bases from J, the junction kept 11 bases outside the gene matches. Per the germline V gene, CDR1 is KGHDR and CDR2 is SFDVKD. The CDR3 contains 18 residues. CDR3 in DNA: TGTGCCACCAGTGATTTTACTACCAGCGGGAGGGCCGGCGGGGAGCTGTTTTTT. Residues: CATSDFTTSGRAGGELFF.